This T cell receptor beta chain appears in the sequencing data of a study of cytomegalovirus exposure and HLA in healthy donors. V gave up 7 bases and J gave up 0 bases, with 10 bases separating them. The CDR3 consists of 14 residues. From germline, CDR1 is SGHRS and CDR2 YFSETQ. The PCR used 60 Vbeta and 13 Jbeta primers. The repertoire was sequenced with immunoSEQ multiplex PCR; TCRdb's copy has only in-frame clones and lacks some. The profile shows 160,000 or so clones, nearly 80% of them singletons. Notes on this clone: Its antigen is as yet unknown.

Study-wide findings and caveats: Researchers reported that three CMV-associated chains were confirmed in vitro as CMV antigen-specific. The authors excluded some V segments, including TRBV6-2 and TRBV6-3, as indistinguishable. Analysis was carried out at a later point, and it linked a missense DCLRE1C variant to TCR beta V- and J-gene trimming. Rarity marked most TCR sequences, yet some public TCRs occurred in many donors.

The gene calls are TRBV5-1 and TRBJ1-4, with TRBD1 as a possible D gene (6 bases). The specimen was PBMCs. The receptor was derived from a woman in her forties in good health and CMV-seronegative. The CDR3 loop reads CASGQGSTNEKLFF. CDR3 DNA: TGCGCCAGCGGCCAGGGGTCAACTAATGAAAAACTGTTTTTT. The complete variable domain, with remaining parts taken from reference TRBV5-1 and TRBJ1-4, reads KAGVTQTPRYLIKTRGQQVTLSCSPISGHRSVSWYQQTPGQGLQFLFEYFSETQRNKGNFPGRFSGRQFSNSRSEMNVSTLELGDSALYLCASGQGSTNEKLFFGSGTQLSVL.